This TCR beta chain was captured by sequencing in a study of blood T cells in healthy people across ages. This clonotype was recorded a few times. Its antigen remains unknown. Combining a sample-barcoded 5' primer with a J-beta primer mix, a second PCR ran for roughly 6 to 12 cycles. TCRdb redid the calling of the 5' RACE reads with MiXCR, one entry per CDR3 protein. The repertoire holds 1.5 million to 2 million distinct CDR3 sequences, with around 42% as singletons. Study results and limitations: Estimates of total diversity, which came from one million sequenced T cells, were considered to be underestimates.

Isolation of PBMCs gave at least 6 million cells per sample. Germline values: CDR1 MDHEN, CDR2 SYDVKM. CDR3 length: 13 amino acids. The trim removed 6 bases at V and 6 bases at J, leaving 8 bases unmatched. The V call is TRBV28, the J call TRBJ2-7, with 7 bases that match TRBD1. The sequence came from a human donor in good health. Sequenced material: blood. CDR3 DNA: TGTGCCAGCAGCCAGGGACAGACCCTCGAGCAGTACTTC. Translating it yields CASSQGQTLEQYF.